This TCR beta chain is from a study of early T cells in non-severe SARS-CoV-2 infection. General study points: Lookups in VDJdb leaned toward anti-spike CD8 responses and missed private and CD4 specificities.

The TCR library protocol attached unique molecular identifiers to the individual cDNA molecules. Via MiXCR, TCRdb re-called the 5' RACE reads, giving one row per CDR3 protein. The sample holds about 23,000 distinct CDR3 sequences, roughly 5.3% seen once. The CDR3 totals 15 residues. Germline-derived CDR1 and CDR2 are KGHDR and SFDVKD. As to this clonotype: The antigen is not known. One end of the junction is discordant with germline, which a read error may explain.

This clonotype originated in an adult who was a healthcare worker with PCR-confirmed SARS-CoV-2 infection or an uninfected control (not recorded which). The chain recombines TRBV24-1 with TRBJ2-6; perhaps TRBD1 as D (5 bases). What was sequenced was whole blood. Here the CDR3 DNA reads TGTGCCACCAGTGACCCACTCCTAGGGGTCAACGTCCTGACTTTC. Translated: CATSDPLLGVNVLTF.